The present TCR beta chain was sequenced within a study of T cells in Graves' hyperthyroidism and ophthalmopathy. Study-wide results and limits: From stable hyperthyroidism, ophthalmopathy was set apart by a 13 V-J model.

Fresh 10 ml peripheral blood yielded PBMCs. TCR beta CDR3 region amplification was performed from RNA transcripts. HTBI primers were the set used in a first-round RT-PCR of the TCR CDR3. From the multiplex PCR reads, TCRdb called clonotypes with MiXCR, one entry per CDR3 protein. The sample lists hundreds of thousands of distinct CDR3 sequences; more than 15% were seen once. This clonotype was found many times. The antigen is not known. Germline CDR1 reads ENHRY; CDR2 reads SYGVKD. The V end lost 0 bases, the J end lost 8 bases, and 10 bases lay between the germline ends. The CDR3 sequence is 13 residues long.

The genes are TRBV10-3 and TRBJ1-2, with D unclear. This sequence originates from a woman aged 40 to 50 with Graves' ophthalmopathy. Sequencing was done on a sample of blood. The CDR3 spells CAISESLQTGYTF. The DNA of the CDR3 is TGTGCCATCAGTGAGTCTCTGCAAACCGGCTACACCTTC.